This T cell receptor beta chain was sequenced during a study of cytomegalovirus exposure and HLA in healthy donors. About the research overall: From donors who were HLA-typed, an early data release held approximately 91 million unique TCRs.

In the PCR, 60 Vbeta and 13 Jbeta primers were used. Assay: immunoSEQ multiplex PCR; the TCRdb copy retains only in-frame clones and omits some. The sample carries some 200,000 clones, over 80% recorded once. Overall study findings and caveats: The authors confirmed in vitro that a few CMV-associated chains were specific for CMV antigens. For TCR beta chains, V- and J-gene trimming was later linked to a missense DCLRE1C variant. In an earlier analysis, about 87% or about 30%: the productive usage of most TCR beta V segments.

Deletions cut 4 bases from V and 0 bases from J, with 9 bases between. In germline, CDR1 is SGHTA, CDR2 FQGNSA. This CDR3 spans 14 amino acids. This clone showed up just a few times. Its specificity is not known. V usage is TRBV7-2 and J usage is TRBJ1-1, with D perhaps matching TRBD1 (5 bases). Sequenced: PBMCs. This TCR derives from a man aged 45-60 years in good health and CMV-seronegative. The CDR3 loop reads CASSSDSMNTEAFF. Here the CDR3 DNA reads TGTGCCAGCAGCTCCGACAGCATGAACACTGAAGCTTTCTTT.